This TCR beta chain stems from a study of CD8 T cells in ankylosing spondylitis. Points from the study as a whole: The authors reported significant enrichment of disease-linked clones in matched ankylosing spondylitis synovial fluid.

This clonotype was recorded a few times. The antigen is undetermined. From the 5' RACE reads, TCRdb called clonotypes with MiXCR, one entry per CDR3 protein. Of around 250,000 distinct CDR3 sequences in the sample, approximately 12% were seen once. Germline loops: CDR1 LNHDA, CDR2 SQIVND (reference sequence). This CDR3 spans 13 amino acids. V was pared by 1 base and J by 4 bases, with 6 bases between. Sequencing input: blood, either unsorted or a sorted T cell fraction (not recorded which). The chain joins TRBV19 to TRBJ2-3; D not resolved. The TCR sequence derives from a male donor with ankylosing spondylitis or in good health (not recorded which). CDR3 protein: CASSIGKADTQYF. In DNA form, the CDR3 reads TGTGCCAGTAGTATAGGCAAAGCAGATACGCAGTATTTT.